One sample yielded the 30 T cell receptor beta chains listed below, sequenced in a study of siplizumab effects on memory and regulatory T cells. Profiling relied on immunoSEQ multiplex PCR, and the TCRdb table lists in-frame clones only, not all of them. The sample holds about 87,000 clones, about 91% seen once. Sequenced material: Tregs sorted from blood. The receptors come from a human donor in good health.

This clone was counted only a few times. In nucleotides, the CDR3 is TGTGCCAGCAGCGAATCGACAGGGCATAATTCACCCCTCCACTTT. Translation: CASSESTGHNSPLHF. V and J are TRBV4-2 and TRBJ1-6; 7 nucleotides line up with TRBD1. The V gene's germline CDR1 is LGHNA and CDR2 YNFKEQ. This CDR3 has 15 residues. The ends lost 5 bases at V and 5 bases at J; junction bases unmatched: 6.

The rearrangement links TRBV2 to TRBJ1-2; 7 bases line up with TRBD1. J lost 6 bases, V lost 6 bases, and 10 bases had no gene match. Germline V gene data show CDR1 as SNHLY and CDR2 as FYNNEI. The CDR3 has 14 amino acids. In nucleotides, the CDR3 is TGTGCCAGCAGCCAGGGGGGGGCCGCAGATGGCTACACCTTC. It translates to CASSQGGAADGYTF.

The V call is TRBV7-3, the J call TRBJ2-3; TRBD1 might be the D (6 bases). The CDR3 has 14 amino acids. Germline V CDR1 and CDR2: SGHTA, FQGTGA. Trimming left V 6 bases short and J 10 bases short, with 20 bases between. The CDR3 loop is CASRPNSGEGAQYF. CDR3 nucleotide sequence: TGTGCCAGCAGGCCCAACTCAGGGGAAGGGGCGCAGTATTTT. The full variable domain, rest sourced from reference TRBV7-3 and TRBJ2-3, is GAGVSQTPSNKVTEKGKYVELRCDPISGHTALYWYRQSLGQGPEFLIYFQGTGAADDSGLPNDRFFAVRPEGSVSTLKIQRTERGDSAVYLCASRPNSGEGAQYFGPGTRLTVL.

V gene TRBV21-1 combines with J gene TRBJ1-1. TRBV21-1 is a pseudogene. The CDR3 runs 14 residues. CDR3 DNA: TGTGCCAGCACCGTAAGAGCGGGGGGCACTGAAGCTTTCTTT. It is translated as CASTVRAGGTEAFF.

Here the CDR3 DNA reads TGTGCCAGCAGCGACGGGACTAACCATTTTACCTATGGCTACACCTTC. This encodes CASSDGTNHFTYGYTF. V gene TRBV11-2 combines with J gene TRBJ1-2; the D gene is possibly TRBD1 (5 bases). Trimming stripped 5 bases from V and 4 bases from J, with 20 bases between. This CDR3 region has 16 residues. In germline, CDR1 is SGHAT, CDR2 FQNNGV.

The V and J genes are TRBV18 and TRBJ2-7; 11 nucleotides match TRBD2. CDR3 size: 15 residues. The J segment lost 2 bases and the V segment lost 2 bases, leaving 2 bases of the junction unmatched. Germline loops: CDR1 KGHSH, CDR2 LQKENI. CDR3 protein: CASSPGSGGAYEQYF. DNA of the CDR3: TGTGCCAGCTCACCAGGTAGCGGGGGGGCCTACGAGCAGTACTTC.

The chain combines TRBV2 with TRBJ1-5, with D unresolved. This CDR3 is built from 13 residues. Germline assignment: CDR1 SNHLY and CDR2 FYNNEI. V was clipped by 4 bases and J by 4 bases, with 8 bases between them. The CDR3 nucleotides read TGTGCCAGCAGTGTGGTGGGGAATCAGCCCCAGCATTTT. Its protein product is CASSVVGNQPQHF.

The chain carries TRBV25-1 and TRBJ2-3; the match to TRBD2 covers 8 bases. Germline loops: CDR1 MGHDK, CDR2 SYGVNS. J was trimmed by 4 bases and V by 5 bases; bases with no gene match: 11. The CDR3 runs to 16 residues. CDR3 residues: CASSILTGTRPDTQYF. CDR3 DNA: TGTGCCAGCAGTATCCTCACGGGGACTAGACCAGATACGCAGTATTTT.

The DNA of the CDR3 is TGCGCCAGCAGCGGCACCGAGGCGGGCTACACCTTC. Amino acid sequence: CASSGTEAGYTF. This chain connects TRBV5-1 to TRBJ1-2; D gene unclear. Looked up from germline, CDR1 is SGHRS and CDR2 is YFSETQ. The V end was cut by 4 bases, the J end by 8 bases, with 12 bases between. The CDR3 is made up of 12 amino acids.

The V and J genes are TRBV11-2 and TRBJ2-3; TRBD2 is a possible D gene (6 bases). V lost 3 bases and J 5 bases, leaving 15 bases between the germline ends. The CDR3 sequence is 15 residues long. CDR1 is SGHAT, CDR2 FQNNGV, per germline. The CDR3 reads CASSFGGVPRDTQYF. The DNA of the CDR3 is TGTGCCAGCAGCTTCGGCGGGGTCCCCCGAGATACGCAGTATTTT.

This rearrangement joins TRBV7-2 to TRBJ1-2; possibly TRBD1 for D (5 bases). Germline V gives CDR1 SGHTA, CDR2 FQGNSA. CDR3 length: 13 residues. In DNA, the CDR3 is TGTGCGATCAGCCGGGGGGATCCTTATGGCTACACCTTC. This gives the protein CAISRGDPYGYTF. The entire variable domain, with the rest obtained from reference TRBV7-2 and TRBJ1-2, is as follows: GAGVSQSPSNKVTEKGKDVELRCDPISGHTALYWYRQSLGQGLEFLIYFQGNSAPDKSGLPSDRFSAERTGGSVSTLTIQRTQQEDSAVYLCAISRGDPYGYTFGSGTRLTVV.

DNA for the CDR3: TGTGCCAGCAGCTTGGGACTCCAAGAGACCCAGTACTTC. Translating gives CASSLGLQETQYF. V usage is TRBV5-5 and J usage is TRBJ2-5; the D is unclear. Trimming pared 0 bases from V and 1 base from J, leaving 4 bases between. The CDR3 runs to 13 residues. Germline V CDR1 and CDR2: SGHKS, YYEKEE (reference sequence).

In its sample, this clone was seen a few times. The chain couples TRBV6-1 to TRBJ2-7, with D maybe TRBD1 (6 bases). This CDR3 contains 14 residues. V was trimmed by 4 bases and J by 3 bases, leaving 13 bases between them. The germline gives CDR1 MNHNS, CDR2 SASEGT. The CDR3 loop reads CASSAGTSLYEQYF. The CDR3 nucleotides are TGTGCCAGCAGTGCGGGGACATCACTCTACGAGCAGTACTTC.

J is TRBJ2-1 and V is TRBV6-5; 12 bases fit TRBD2. The germline V gene has CDR1 MNHEY and CDR2 SVGAGI. The CDR3 sequence is 14 residues long. J was trimmed by 9 bases and V by 5 bases; bases with no gene match: 5. The CDR3 nucleotides are TGTGCCAGCAGTCGACTAGCGGGGGCCACTGAGCAGTTCTTC. Protein product: CASSRLAGATEQFF.

In DNA, the CDR3 is TGTGCCAGCAGCTTAGGTCCCAGCGGGACGAGGGGATACAATGAGCAGTTCTTC. This encodes CASSLGPSGTRGYNEQFF. The V call is TRBV7-9, the J call TRBJ2-1; 7 nucleotides align to TRBD2. Germline V lookup: CDR1 SEHNR, CDR2 FQNEAQ (reference sequence). Losses at the gene ends were 1 base for V and 4 bases for J; bases not matched to a gene: 13. The CDR3 consists of 18 residues.

This clone was observed a single time. The chain recombines TRBV7-9 with TRBJ1-3; D possibly corresponds to TRBD1 (5 bases). CDR3 length: 13 amino acids. Germline CDR1 SEHNR, CDR2 FQNEAQ (reference sequence). V was cut by 2 bases and J by 5 bases, with 7 bases left in between. This CDR3 is CASSLQGRNTIYF. CDR3 nucleotide sequence: TGTGCCAGCAGCTTACAGGGAAGAAACACCATATATTTT.

This clone has a handful of counts. The chain couples TRBV15 to TRBJ1-5; 9 nucleotides agree with TRBD1. Unmatched junction bases numbered 5, after V lost 4 bases and J lost 1 base. CDR1 is LNHNV, CDR2 YYDKDF, per germline (reference sequence). The CDR3 totals 16 residues. In DNA, the CDR3 is TGTGCCACCAGCACCAAGACAGGGGGGAGCAATCAGCCCCAGCATTTT. This gives the protein CATSTKTGGSNQPQHF.

The chain has TRBV9 and TRBJ2-7, with TRBD1 identical over 7 bases. Germline CDR1 is SGDLS and CDR2 is YYNGEE. The CDR3 contains 14 residues. V shed 3 bases and J 2 bases; nucleotides not matched to a gene: 5. In nucleotides, the CDR3 is TGTGCCAGCAGCGCACAGGGGCGAACCTACGAGCAGTACTTC. Its translation is CASSAQGRTYEQYF. The complete variable domain, with remaining parts taken from reference TRBV9 and TRBJ2-7, reads DSGVTQTPKHLITATGQRVTLRCSPRSGDLSVYWYQQSLDQGLQFLIQYYNGEERAKGNILERFSAQQFPDLHSELNLSSLELGDSALYFCASSAQGRTYEQYFGPGTRLTVT.

The rearrangement links TRBV19 to TRBJ1-2, with D unresolved. V lost 11 bases and J lost 2, with 15 bases in between. This CDR3 contains 13 residues. Per germline, CDR1 LNHDA and CDR2 SQIVND (reference sequence). CDR3 region: CASKRGENYGYTF. The CDR3 nucleotides are TGTGCCTCCAAGCGCGGCGAGAACTATGGCTACACCTTC.

The chain has TRBV18 and TRBJ1-5, with TRBD1 as a possible D gene (6 bases). Germline V gene lookup returns CDR1 KGHSH and CDR2 LQKENI. V was shortened by 3 bases and J by 2 bases, with 20 bases between the two germline ends. The CDR3 is 18 residues long. DNA for the CDR3: TGTGCCAGCTCACCCCCTTGGACAGTCGAATATGGCAATCAGCCCCAGCATTTT. This sequence encodes CASSPPWTVEYGNQPQHF.

The chain recombines TRBV6-1 with TRBJ1-1, with a possible D match to TRBD1 (5 bases). The CDR3 is 13 amino acids. Germline-derived CDR1 and CDR2 are MNHNS and SASEGT. V dropped 7 bases and J dropped 5 bases, with 14 bases sitting between them. For the CDR3, the DNA is TGTGCCAGCATTACAGGAACGAGAACTGAAGCTTTCTTT. The encoded protein is CASITGTRTEAFF.

The rearrangement links TRBV29-1 to TRBJ1-2; the match to TRBD1 covers 7 bases. The CDR3 covers 11 residues. CDR1 and CDR2 (germline): SQVTM, ANQGSEA. V lost 4 bases, J lost 4 bases, and 0 bases stayed unmatched. CDR3 protein: CSVGQGYGYTF. The CDR3 region has the DNA TGCAGCGTTGGACAGGGCTATGGCTACACCTTC.

This clone came up once. V and J are TRBV5-4 and TRBJ2-5, with D perhaps matching TRBD2 (5 bases). Germline values: CDR1 SGHNT, CDR2 YYREEE (reference sequence). The V end lost 0 bases, the J end lost 5 bases, and 8 bases lay between the germline ends. The CDR3 extends over 13 amino acids. The CDR3 sequence is CASSLGGWETQYF. CDR3 nucleotides: TGTGCCAGCAGCTTGGGAGGGTGGGAGACCCAGTACTTC. The variable domain in full, completed from reference TRBV5-4 and TRBJ2-5, reads ETGVTQSPTHLIKTRGQQVTLRCSSQSGHNTVSWYQQALGQGPQFIFQYYREEENGRGNFPPRFSGLQFPNYSSELNVNALELDDSALYLCASSLGGWETQYFGPGTRLLVL.

V usage is TRBV9 and J usage is TRBJ2-1; TRBD2 matches 10 bases. The germline V gene encodes CDR1 SGDLS and CDR2 YYNGEE. The CDR3 extends over 18 amino acids. V lost 4 bases, J lost 5 bases, and 15 bases stayed unmatched. The CDR3 nucleotides are TGTGCCAGCAGCCTCAGCGGGGGGGCGGGCCTTGGACACAATGAGCAGTTCTTC. Its protein product is CASSLSGGAGLGHNEQFF.

This clone has a handful of counts. The CDR3 sequence: CASSLGHLNTEAFF. The CDR3 nucleotides read TGTGCCAGCAGCCTGGGACACCTGAACACTGAAGCTTTCTTT. The chain uses TRBV11-3 and TRBJ1-1, with D perhaps TRBD1 (6 bases). Germline CDR1 and CDR2: SGHNT and YENEEA. The length of the CDR3 is 14 residues. V was pared by 5 bases and J by 0 bases, with 10 bases between.

This chain uses TRBV5-4 with TRBJ2-3; 7 bases line up with TRBD2. CDR3 length equals 17 residues. J gave up 0 bases and V 4 bases, and 11 bases lay outside the gene matches. Looked up from germline, CDR1 is SGHNT and CDR2 is YYREEE (reference sequence). CDR3 coding DNA: TGTGCCAGCAGCCCTCTGGGGGGGAACACTAGCACAGATACGCAGTATTTT. Translation: CASSPLGGNTSTDTQYF. Full variable domain (rest looked up from reference TRBV5-4 and TRBJ2-3): ETGVTQSPTHLIKTRGQQVTLRCSSQSGHNTVSWYQQALGQGPQFIFQYYREEENGRGNFPPRFSGLQFPNYSSELNVNALELDDSALYLCASSPLGGNTSTDTQYFGPGTRLTVL.

This clone was picked up one time. The chain recombines TRBV4-3 with TRBJ2-7; possibly TRBD1 or TRBD2 for D (5 bases each). Germline loops: CDR1 LGHNA, CDR2 YSLEER. This CDR3 is built from 14 residues. V lost 4 bases and J lost 2, with 12 bases in between. CDR3 nucleotides: TGCGCCAGCAGCCTGGGGTTGGGGGCCTACGAGCAGTACTTC. It translates to CASSLGLGAYEQYF.

In this sample, this clone turned up a few times. The chain uses TRBV5-4 and TRBJ2-4, with 14 bases identical to TRBD2. The CDR3 loop spans 18 amino acids. In germline, CDR1 is SGHNT, CDR2 YYREEE (reference sequence). After removal of 4 bases from V and 0 bases from J, the junction contained 6 bases not matched to a gene. The CDR3 sequence is CASSPTSGGALAKNIQYF. The CDR3 DNA sequence: TGTGCCAGCAGCCCGACTAGCGGGGGGGCCCTAGCCAAAAACATTCAGTACTTC.

The chain carries TRBV4-1 and TRBJ2-2; D may match TRBD1 or TRBD2 (5 bases each). Trimming shortened V by 1 base and J by 7 bases, and 13 bases separated the two germline ends. Germline-derived CDR1 and CDR2 are MGHRA and YSYEKL. The CDR3 spans 15 residues. The CDR3 protein is CASSQGGMVDGELFF. The CDR3 DNA is TGCGCCAGCAGCCAAGGGGGGATGGTTGACGGGGAGCTGTTTTTT.

CDR3 in amino acids: CASSHREGGSYNEQFF. For the CDR3, the DNA is TGCGCCAGCAGCCACCGAGAGGGGGGGAGCTACAATGAGCAGTTCTTC. The V gene is TRBV5-1, the J gene TRBJ2-1; D might be TRBD2 (7 bases). Trimming took off 4 bases at V and 3 bases at J, with 17 bases between the two ends. Germline lookup yields CDR1 SGHRS and CDR2 YFSETQ. This CDR3 contains 16 residues.